Listed below are T cell receptor beta chains from one sample, sequenced in a study of blood T cell repertoires in COVID-19. Some clones are missing from TCRdb's copy, which holds only in-frame ones; the method was immunoSEQ multiplex PCR. The repertoire includes 170,000 or so clones, 75% to 90% of them detected once, and 6% to 6.5% sits in the top ten. The sequencing sample was made of PBMCs or T cells enriched from blood (not recorded which). These receptors originate from a middle-aged man who had recovered from COVID-19. CDR3s include the opening cysteine and the closing phenylalanine or tryptophan. The D gene is left open where the match is weak. Clone size is stated in some rows and not others, as once, few, many or a class when expanded.

V: TRBV5-4; J: TRBJ1-2; D: -; size: -; DNA: TGTGCCAGCAGCCCAGGTCAGAAGGACTATGGCTACACCTTC; CDR3: CASSPGQKDYGYTF
V: TRBV4-2; J: TRBJ1-1; D: TRBD1; size: -; DNA: TGTGCCAGCAGCCAAGATCCGGGACAGGCCTTTGAAGCTTTCTTT; CDR3: CASSQDPGQAFEAFF
V: TRBV25-1; J: TRBJ1-1; D: -; size: -; DNA: TGTGCCAGCAAGGAGGGGAACACTGAAGCTTTCTTT; CDR3: CASKEGNTEAFF
V: TRBV30; J: TRBJ1-1; D: -; size: -; DNA: TGTGCCTGGAAGGATTCGGGGAACACTGAAGCTTTCTTT; CDR3: CAWKDSGNTEAFF
V: TRBV7-2; J: TRBJ2-3; D: TRBD2; size: few; DNA: TGTGCCAGCAGCTTAGACAGCGGGAGAGATACGCAGTATTTT; CDR3: CASSLDSGRDTQYF
V: TRBV7-3; J: TRBJ1-4; D: -; size: -; DNA: TGTGCCAGCAGCTTATCCGGGGGGGAAAAACTGTTTTTT; CDR3: CASSLSGGEKLFF
V: TRBV4-1; J: TRBJ2-3; D: TRBD1; size: -; DNA: TGCGCCAGCAGCCACTCTGGACAGGCCACAGATACGCAGTATTTT; CDR3: CASSHSGQATDTQYF
V: TRBV18; J: TRBJ1-1; D: -; size: -; DNA: TGTGCCAGCTCACCATGGACAGAAGACACTGAAGCTTTCTTT; CDR3: CASSPWTEDTEAFF
V: TRBV10-1; J: TRBJ2-7; D: TRBD1; size: -; DNA: TGCGCCAGCAGTGAGTTCCTGACAGGGAGCGAGCAGTACTTC; CDR3: CASSEFLTGSEQYF
V: TRBV5-1; J: TRBJ2-2; D: -; size: -; DNA: TGCGCCAGCAGCACGACAGGTTCCGGGGAGCTGTTTTTT; CDR3: CASSTTGSGELFF
V: TRBV6-5; J: TRBJ1-5; D: -; size: -; DNA: TGTGCCAGCAGTTTGTTTCGTCGTTCGCGTCAGCCCCAGCATTTT; CDR3: CASSLFRRSRQPQHF
V: TRBV19; J: TRBJ2-1; D: -; size: -; DNA: TGTGCCAGTAGCGGGTGGATTTACAATGAGCAGTTCTTC; CDR3: CASSGWIYNEQFF
V: TRBV29-1; J: TRBJ1-5; D: TRBD1; size: -; DNA: TGCAGCGTGCTTACAGGGGAACCTGATCAGCCCCAGCATTTT; CDR3: CSVLTGEPDQPQHF
V: TRBV5-1; J: TRBJ2-7; D: TRBD1; size: -; DNA: TGCGCCAGCAGTACCGGACAGGGCTACGAGCAGTACTTC; CDR3: CASSTGQGYEQYF
V: TRBV6-5; J: TRBJ2-5; D: -; size: -; DNA: TGTGCCAGCAGCGGACAGCAAGAGACCCAGTACTTC; CDR3: CASSGQQETQYF
V: TRBV6-5; J: TRBJ1-2; D: TRBD1; size: few; DNA: TGTGCCAGCAGTTGGGACAGGGAGAACTATGGCTACACCTTC; CDR3: CASSWDRENYGYTF
V: TRBV28; J: TRBJ2-6; D: -; size: -; DNA: TGTGCCAGCAACCGAAATATTCTAGCAGGGGCCAACGTCCTGACTTTC; CDR3: CASNRNILAGANVLTF
V: TRBV5-1; J: TRBJ1-2; D: -; size: -; DNA: TGCGCCAGCAGCTTTTCCACAGGGCAAGGCTACACCTTC; CDR3: CASSFSTGQGYTF
V: TRBV24-1; J: TRBJ1-5; D: -; size: -; DNA: TGTGCCACCAGTGATTTCGATCAGCCCCAGCATTTT; CDR3: CATSDFDQPQHF
V: TRBV27; J: TRBJ1-2; D: -; size: once; DNA: TGTGCCAGCAGTCAAACCGGGACATATGGCTACACCTTC; CDR3: CASSQTGTYGYTF
V: TRBV7-8; J: TRBJ1-1; D: TRBD1; size: -; DNA: TGTGCCAGCAGCCATAGTTCCGGACAGGTTTGGGGGACTGAAGCTTTCTTT; CDR3: CASSHSSGQVWGTEAFF
V: TRBV12-3/TRBV12-4; J: TRBJ1-6; D: -; size: -; DNA: TGTGCCAGCAGTTCACCCGGTCGTTCACCCCTCCACTTT; CDR3: CASSSPGRSPLHF